A selection of T cell receptor beta chains follows, all from one sample in a study of blood T cell repertoires in COVID-19. TCRdb's table, derived via immunoSEQ multiplex PCR, lists solely in-frame clones and lacks some. Among about 180,000 clones listed, around 80% were seen once. Sequencing was carried out using PBMCs or T cells enriched from blood (not recorded which). These receptors came from a man aged 50 or older who had recovered from COVID-19. Each CDR3 is given without its conserved first and last residue.

j_call v_call cdr3_aa
TRBJ1-5 TRBV7-2 ASSLTGSGPQH
TRBJ1-3 TRBV6-6 ASSYLGASRNAIY
TRBJ2-7 TRBV4-1 ASSQEVGEQY
TRBJ1-1 TRBV11-1 ASSLAYWDRGTPEAF
TRBJ1-1 TRBV27 ASMRQRDTEAF
TRBJ1-6 TRBV10-3 AISEWTGRNNSPLH
TRBJ2-3 TRBV9 ASSVGASRGTDTQY
TRBJ2-1 TRBV2 ASIYRGNEQF
TRBJ1-2 TRBV7-6 ASSLGSGVSYGYT
TRBJ1-1 TRBV4-1 ASSQTGKGTEAF
TRBJ1-3 TRBV4-1 ASSQGERGGLRNTIY
TRBJ1-2 TRBV28 ASSGTPGSEVGGYT
TRBJ1-4 TRBV2 ASNAQGLSEKLF
TRBJ1-2 TRBV9 ASTRGQGASGYT
TRBJ2-1 TRBV12-3/TRBV12-4 ASSFFHNEQF
TRBJ1-1 TRBV18 ASSPLDSANTEAF
TRBJ1-1 TRBV11-1 ASSPGLMNTEAF
TRBJ1-2 TRBV5-1 ASSPLDSKYGYT
TRBJ2-2 TRBV25-1 ASRRGPGELF
TRBJ2-5 TRBV7-2 ASSLGLNQETQY
TRBJ2-5 TRBV9 ASSGLPFTSQETQY
TRBJ1-2 TRBV19 ASSITADYGYT
TRBJ1-2 TRBV6-5 ASSYSSGGSYGYT
TRBJ1-5 TRBV28 ASSQSNQPQH
TRBJ1-6 TRBV23-1 ASSHSPPRGSGISPLH
TRBJ1-2 TRBV7-9 ASSFLATSPANYGYT